This TCR beta chain was captured by sequencing in a study of blood T cell repertoires in COVID-19. In the study overall: Samples of COVID-19 (acute and convalescent) were obtained from the United States, Italy and Spain.

Produced via immunoSEQ multiplex PCR; TCRdb's table is partial and in-frame only. The repertoire holds 150,000 to 200,000 clones, with around 83% as singletons. The CDR3 length is 15 residues. Germline CDR1 and CDR2: GTSNPN and SVGIG (reference sequence). Trimming stripped 0 bases from V and 6 bases from J, with 18 bases between. This rearrangement joins TRBV30 to TRBJ2-7; D is unresolved. The sample consisted of peripheral blood. This receptor was obtained from a woman aged 55 to 70 with acute or convalescent COVID-19. The CDR3 spells CAWSVQNLAGLEQYF. Here the CDR3 DNA reads TGTGCCTGGAGTGTACAGAACTTGGCTGGGCTCGAGCAGTACTTC.